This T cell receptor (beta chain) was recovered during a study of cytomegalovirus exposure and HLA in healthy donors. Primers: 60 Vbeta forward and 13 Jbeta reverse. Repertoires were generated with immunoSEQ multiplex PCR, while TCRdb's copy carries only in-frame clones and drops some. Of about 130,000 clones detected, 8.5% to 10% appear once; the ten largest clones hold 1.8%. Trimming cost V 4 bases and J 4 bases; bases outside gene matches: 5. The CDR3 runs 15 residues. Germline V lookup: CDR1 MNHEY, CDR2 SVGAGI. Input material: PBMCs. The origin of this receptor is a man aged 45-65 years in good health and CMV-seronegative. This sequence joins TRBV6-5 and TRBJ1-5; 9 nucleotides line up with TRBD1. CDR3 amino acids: CASSSDRGENQPQHF. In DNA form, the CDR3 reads TGTGCCAGCAGTTCGGACAGGGGAGAGAATCAGCCCCAGCATTTT.